The rows below give T cell receptor beta chains drawn from one sample of a study of cytomegalovirus exposure and HLA in healthy donors. Data came from immunoSEQ multiplex PCR; TCRdb stores just in-frame clones and leaves some out. The table records some 70,000 clones, around 78% of them present only once. Sequencing was carried out using PBMCs. The receptors originated from a young man in good health and CMV-seropositive. The CDR3 runs from the conserved cysteine through the conserved F or W. The D gene is left open where the match is weak. Part of the rows lack a size; the others show once, few, many or a class for expanded clones.

D,length,size,V,J,DNA,CDR3
TRBD1,14,.,TRBV6-5,TRBJ1-2,TGTGCCAGCAGAGGGACAGGGGGCAGCTATGGCTACACCTTC,CASRGTGGSYGYTF
.,15,once,TRBV7-6,TRBJ1-5,TGTGCCAGCAGCTTAGAGGCGGGTAGCAATCAGCCCCAGCATTTT,CASSLEAGSNQPQHF
.,13,.,TRBV14,TRBJ1-1,TGTGCCAGCAGCCAAACGGTGCGCACTGAAGCTTTCTTT,CASSQTVRTEAFF
.,11,.,TRBV20-1,TRBJ1-5,TGCAGTGCGAGAGTTATGACAGCCCAGCATTTT,CSARVMTAQHF
TRBD1,15,.,TRBV6-5,TRBJ1-2,TGTGCCAGCAGGGACGTCGGGACAGGGGCCTATGGCTACACCTTC,CASRDVGTGAYGYTF
TRBD2,16,.,TRBV4-1,TRBJ2-1,TGCGCCAGCAGCCAAGATGTCCTCCTCCGGGGGGGTGAGCAGTTCTTC,CASSQDVLLRGGEQFF
.,17,.,TRBV2,TRBJ2-3,TGTGCCAGCAGTGAAGCGGGGAGGCCCGGGACCACAGATACGCAGTATTTT,CASSEAGRPGTTDTQYF
.,15,.,TRBV11-2,TRBJ1-1,TGTGCCAGCAGCCCCATGGGACAAAGAAACACTGAAGCTTTCTTT,CASSPMGQRNTEAFF
.,13,.,TRBV6-6,TRBJ2-7,TGTGCCAGCACAACCGGGAACGCCTACGAGCAGTACTTC,CASTTGNAYEQYF
TRBD2,19,.,TRBV4-2,TRBJ2-1,TGTGCCAGCAGCCAAGCAGGACTAGCGGGACCATACTCCTACAATGAGCAGTTCTTC,CASSQAGLAGPYSYNEQFF
.,12,.,TRBV29-1,TRBJ1-2,TGCAGCGTGCCGGGGGGAGGATCTGGCTACACCTTC,CSVPGGGSGYTF
.,14,.,TRBV11-2,TRBJ1-5,TGTGCCAGCAGCTTAGGACAGATCAATCAGCCCCAGCATTTT,CASSLGQINQPQHF
.,14,.,TRBV6-1,TRBJ2-7,TGTGCCAGCAGTGGACAGGAAGATGCCTACGAGCAGTACTTC,CASSGQEDAYEQYF
TRBD2,15,.,TRBV12-5,TRBJ2-1,TGTGCTAGTGGTCGGGGACTAGCGGGAGCTGATGAGCAGTTCTTC,CASGRGLAGADEQFF
.,13,.,TRBV7-9,TRBJ1-6,TGTACCAGCAGCTTAGACTCTAATTCACCCCTCCACTTT,CTSSLDSNSPLHF
.,15,.,TRBV5-1,TRBJ2-3,TGCGCCAGCAGCTTGGTAGGACAGTACACAGATACGCAGTATTTT,CASSLVGQYTDTQYF
TRBD1,14,.,TRBV28,TRBJ1-5,TGTGCCAGCCGGACAGGGGTATTGAATCAGCCCCAGCATTTT,CASRTGVLNQPQHF
.,11,.,TRBV30,TRBJ2-7,TGTGCCTGGAGCCCAGCGATCGAGCAGTACTTC,CAWSPAIEQYF
.,11,.,TRBV5-1,TRBJ2-1,TGCGCCAGCAGGGAAGGGGATGAGCAGTTCTTC,CASREGDEQFF
.,14,.,TRBV7-6,TRBJ2-7,TGTGCCAGCAGCTTAGATCTAGACCGGTACGAGCAGTACTTC,CASSLDLDRYEQYF
.,14,.,TRBV5-6,TRBJ2-7,TGTGCCAGCACCTTGCGCGGGTGGTCCTACGAGCAGTACTTC,CASTLRGWSYEQYF
.,16,once,TRBV7-2,TRBJ1-5,TGTGCCAGCAGCTTAGAGTTCGACTCGGGAAGGGAGCCCCAGCATTTT,CASSLEFDSGREPQHF
.,14,.,TRBV29-1,TRBJ2-3,TGCACCACTGCAGGGGGGTCTAGCACAGATACGCAGTATTTT,CTTAGGSSTDTQYF
TRBD1,16,.,TRBV4-2,TRBJ2-1,TGTGCCAGCAGCCGTCGAGGGGGCCAGTCCTACAATGAGCAGTTCTTC,CASSRRGGQSYNEQFF
TRBD1,15,.,TRBV4-1,TRBJ1-2,TGCGCCAGCAGCCTCGTCGACAGGGGAGTTGAGGGCTACACCTTC,CASSLVDRGVEGYTF
.,13,.,TRBV29-1,TRBJ1-4,TGCAGCGTTGTAGTTCGTGCTAATGAAAAACTGTTTTTT,CSVVVRANEKLFF
.,16,.,TRBV2,TRBJ1-5,TGTGCCAGCAATCCTAATCAGTGGGGAGGGAGGCAGCCCCAGCATTTT,CASNPNQWGGRQPQHF
.,14,.,TRBV14,TRBJ2-6,TGTGCCAGCAGCCCACACTCTGGGGCCAACGTCCTGACTTTC,CASSPHSGANVLTF
TRBD2,16,.,TRBV4-1,TRBJ2-2,TGCGCCAGCAGCCAAGAGGGCGGGAGAAACACCGGGGAGCTGTTTTTT,CASSQEGGRNTGELFF
TRBD1,12,.,TRBV13,TRBJ2-1,TGTGCCAGCAGGACAGGGGTTGGTGAGCAGTTCTTC,CASRTGVGEQFF
.,13,.,TRBV9,TRBJ1-1,TGTGCCAGCAGCGTAGGCCCCGGGATTGAAGCTTTCTTT,CASSVGPGIEAFF